This T cell receptor beta chain is from a study of vaccination effects on CD4 cells after COVID-19. Study-level information: Each person got two doses of an mRNA SARS-CoV-2 vaccine, BNT162b2 or mRNA-1273.

CDR1 is MNHNY and CDR2 is SVGAGI in the germline V gene (reference sequence). This CDR3 spans 15 amino acids. V shed 5 bases and J 0 bases; nucleotides not matched to a gene: 4. Sequencing used immunoSEQ multiplex PCR; TCRdb keeps in-frame clones, though not all of them. This sample has 35,000 to 40,000 clones, with approximately 68% found just once. Under the ViraFEST assay, PBMC were stimulated with viral peptide pools so that antigen-specific CD4+ T cells expanded. Sequencing was performed afterwards. Following culture for roughly 10 days, CD4+ T cells were isolated. People in the vaccine group had not been infected with SARS-CoV-2 before, and their nucleocapsid antibodies were negative. Points on this clone: What it binds is unknown.

The chain uses TRBV6-6 and TRBJ1-3; 7 bases align to TRBD1. The receptor was derived from a human donor who received a COVID-19 vaccine. This material consisted of CD4+ T cells from PBMCs cultured with HCoV-OC43 spike peptides, taken before COVID-19 vaccination. Described subset: HCoV-OC43 spike overlapping peptide pool stimulation. Here the CDR3 reads CASSPRDSSGNTIYF. Written as DNA, the CDR3 is TGTGCCAGCAGTCCGCGGGACAGCTCTGGAAACACCATATATTTT.